This T cell receptor beta chain appears in the sequencing data of a study of OX40 agonist ivuxolimab in advanced cancers. Between the trimmed V and J ends, which lost 6 bases and 0 bases, there was a span of 11 bases. The CDR3 spans 14 residues. The germline CDR1 and CDR2 sequences are MNHNS and SASEGT. The data were produced by immunoSEQ multiplex PCR, yet TCRdb's version contains in-frame clones alone and is incomplete. The sample comprises tens of thousands of clones, around 87% of which are singletons, and roughly 17% rests with the top ten. This TCR came from an adult with an advanced solid tumor such as melanoma, head and neck, liver or kidney cancer. The source material was CD4+ or CD8+ T cells sorted from blood, sampled in a trial of the OX40 agonist ivuxolimab. The chain carries TRBV6-1 and TRBJ1-1; no firm D call. The CDR3 loop reads CASSNEGMNTEAFF. CDR3 bases: TGTGCCAGCAGCAACGAGGGCATGAACACTGAAGCTTTCTTT.